Listed here is a single T cell receptor (beta chain). Its binding antigen is unknown. Base quality data are lacking; no much larger clone is found one base away. This specimen's time point label, interpreted: baseline before first vaccination. Vaccinee samples were obtained from the UK trials COV001 and COV002, which included a single-blind randomized controlled phase 2/3 trial of AZD1222 (ChAdOx1 nCoV-19) in healthy adults. For TCRbeta chain sequencing, PBMC samples from trial participants were taken at day 0 and at day 28 after the second dose. The germline V gene (reference sequence) provides CDR1 LNHDA and CDR2 SQIVND. Taken from cysteine to phenylalanine, the CDR3 has 16 residues. Of the read, only the CDR3 DNA is kept; its 48 bases are in frame from base 1. Ends trimmed: V by 7 bases, J by 0 bases; bases unmatched to a gene: 4. The sample originates from a study of T cell responses to AZD1222 COVID-19 vaccine (dated by TCRdb to the early 2020s). Study-wide context: AZD1222 recipients given second doses at about 4 weeks or at about 12 weeks were pooled, since spike-specific TCR depth and breadth were not found to differ between the two schedules. A total of under 250 trial participants underwent TCR sequencing, of whom more than 200 had received two doses of AZD1222 and around 25 had received two doses of the MenACWY control vaccine. Enrollment into the trials was organized by age into subgroups of 18-55, 56-69 and 70-plus years, and those subgroups contained approximately 150, 30 and 60 TCR-sequenced participants, respectively.

General study outcomes and caveats: A significant rise in spike-specific TCR breadth and depth was observed after two AZD1222 doses relative to day 0 and relative to MenACWY recipients. Because no samples from the day 14 peak response were available, repertoires could be characterized only after the peak T cell response. Conclusions about previously exposed vaccinees are limited because only six or seven AZD1222 recipients were SARS-CoV-2 seropositive at baseline. Most participants were white British and females outnumbered males, and the authors suggested that clonal diversity may have been underestimated. In the small 56-69-year group, the increase in depth fell short of significance, most likely because of low power. Reportedly, almost half of the unique spike-specific TCRs recognized epitopes lying outside the regions that are mutated in the B.1.351 and B.1.1.7 variants. CD4 TCRs associated with the vaccine covered the entire spike protein, and the dominant responses were in regions 160-218 and 743-854.

The CDR3 regions of human TCRbeta chains were analyzed by immunosequencing. From the authors' description of their analysis: TCRs in the repertoires were compared against a reference library of SARS-CoV-2-specific TCRs that had been generated with the MIRA antigen-specificity platform. Breadth meant the fraction of unique TCRs that were SARS-CoV-2-associated, whereas depth meant the fraction of total T cells that were SARS-CoV-2-associated. Using the MIRA data, each spike-specific TCR was mapped to the spike region that the TCR reacts to and placed in a CD4 or CD8 class. Log10-transformed breadth and depth values were compared by one-way ANOVA with Sidak's multiple comparisons tests. The table was pulled from immuneACCESS by TCRdb, which kept in-frame rearrangements only. Such tables lose some clones; where checked, under half of the loss comes from unresolved V genes, and the rest has no known cause. V, J and clone size reflect that table, while D and trimming were determined from the DNA. For this sample the table gives more than 75,000 clones, of which around 90% were detected only once. Clones ranked in the top ten supply less than 8% of the sample.

This TCR derives from an adult in good health. Here the chain combines TRBV19 and TRBJ2-6, and TRBD1 aligns with 9 junction nucleotides. This specimen was peripheral blood, taken on day 0 of AZD1222 vaccination. The CDR3 has the sequence CASTRDRDSGANVLTF. The nucleotide sequence is TGTGCCAGTACCCGGGACAGGGACTCTGGGGCCAACGTCCTGACTTTC.